The clone carrying this TCR beta chain was detected many times. This sample stems from a study of blood T cell repertoires in COVID-19. Study summary: The cDNA or gDNA used as material had been derived from T cells, B-cell-depleted T cells, or PBMCs.

The CDR3 sequence is 13 residues long. CDR1 is MDHEN, CDR2 SYDVKM, per germline. V shed 1 base, J shed 11 bases, and the junction held 6 bases outside the gene matches. In the original analysis: Scientists estimated how many nucleated cells there were by amplifying reference gene primers. This table comes from immunoSEQ multiplex PCR, and its TCRdb copy is limited to in-frame clones, with some not included. D and trimming come from the DNA, and the V and J calls and clone size come from that table. The sample lists roughly 250,000 clones, 84% occurring once. The rearrangement joins TRBV28 to TRBJ1-2; 8 nucleotides align to TRBD1. The sequenced sample was peripheral blood. The receptor was derived from a person between 65 and 80 years old with COVID-19, enrolled during active disease. The CDR3 region has the DNA TGTGCCAGCAGTTTATTGACAGGGGCTGGGTACACCTTC. Translation gives CASSLLTGAGYTF.